This T cell receptor (beta chain) stems from a study of vaccination effects on CD4 cells after COVID-19. The ViraFEST assay expanded antigen-specific CD4+ T cells with viral peptide pools before sequencing. Between days 9 and 10 of culture, CD4+ T cells were separated out. In the vaccine recipients, nucleocapsid antibodies were negative and there was no prior SARS-CoV-2 infection. This clone was seen just once. Antigen unknown. V gave up 3 bases and J gave up 11 bases, with 14 bases separating them. The CDR3 is 13 amino acids. CDR1 is LNHDA and CDR2 is SQIVND in the germline V gene (reference sequence). TCRdb's copy holds only in-frame clones and misses some; the assay was immunoSEQ multiplex PCR. The data show tens of thousands of clones, roughly 78% seen once.

The chain couples TRBV19 to TRBJ2-1, with unresolved D. The receptor comes from a human donor who received a COVID-19 vaccine. Sequencing used CD4+ T cells from PBMCs cultured with HCoV-OC43 spike peptides, obtained before COVID-19 vaccination. Subset defined: HCoV-OC43 spike overlapping peptide pool stimulation. The chain's CDR3 is CASSITLNNQQFF. CDR3 DNA sequence: TGTGCCAGTAGTATCACACTAAACAACCAGCAGTTCTTC.